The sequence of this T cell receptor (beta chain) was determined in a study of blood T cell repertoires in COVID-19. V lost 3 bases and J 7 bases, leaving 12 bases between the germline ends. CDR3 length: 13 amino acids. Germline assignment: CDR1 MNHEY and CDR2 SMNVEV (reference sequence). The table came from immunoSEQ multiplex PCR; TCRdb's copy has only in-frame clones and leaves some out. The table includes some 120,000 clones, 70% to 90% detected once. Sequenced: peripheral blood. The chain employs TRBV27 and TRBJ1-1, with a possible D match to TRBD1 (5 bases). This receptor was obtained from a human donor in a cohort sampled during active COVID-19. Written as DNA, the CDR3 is TGTGCCAGCAGTTTTTATGACAGCGATGAAGCTTTCTTT. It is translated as CASSFYDSDEAFF.